This entry describes one T cell receptor beta chain. Its recognized antigen is unknown. It has no much larger one-base neighbor in the sample; base qualities were not kept. The immunoSEQ kit was used, according to the manufacturer's recommendations, to generate TCR beta libraries from genomic DNA. For library preparation, a first multiplex PCR was performed with proprietary primers, followed by a second PCR in which unique barcodes were added, and bead cleanups were performed after each round. Each sample batch included a kit-provided positive control reaction and a negative control reaction. The final libraries were assessed on an Agilent 4200 TapeStation D1000 ScreenTape, pooled by volume, and quantified by qPCR. An Illumina NextSeq500 fitted with a MidOutput 150-cycle cartridge performed the sequencing, running 156 Read1 cycles and 15 Index1 cycles with the kit's custom primers. The pooled library was loaded at approximately 0.96 pM, and about 19% PhiX control was spiked in. The paper's data handling went like this. Vendor-processed data were analyzed in R, with a clonotype defined as all T cells sharing the same CDR3 nucleotide sequence. For clone abundance analyses, frequencies were normalized to the 10,000 most abundant clones per sample. Public T cell clones, which averaged fewer than five per sample, were removed prior to analysis. Tumor-enriched and baseline blood-enriched clonotypes were defined by at least a 32-fold difference in abundance between compartments. A beta-binomial differential abundance model was applied to find clonotypes that expanded or contracted between blood time points. The Baroni-Urbani and Buser coefficient was used to measure tumor-blood repertoire similarity, and groups were compared with two-tailed Wilcoxon tests in R. Not all clones reach the TCRdb copy of this immuneACCESS table, which keeps in-frame sequences only. Checked studies attribute under half of the gap to unresolved V genes and leave the rest unexplained. V and J calls and clone size come straight from that table; D and trimming were deduced from the DNA. Recorded for this sample are around 160,000 clones; 88% of them occurred a single time. The ten largest clones add up to 4.1% of the sample.

These data are taken from a study of radiation and T cells in renal cell carcinoma (dated by TCRdb to 2020 to 2021). Study-wide context: Samples were obtained from a clinical trial, in which 15 Gy stereotactic body radiation therapy was delivered to primary renal cell carcinomas and nephrectomy was performed 4 weeks later. Across all 50 or so samples, 4,000,000 or so unique CDR3 nucleotide sequences, encoding roughly 2,600,000 unique CDR3 amino acid sequences, were identified. In total, fewer than 55 samples, comprising 26 tumors and some 27 peripheral blood samples, were subjected to TCR beta sequencing.

The germline V gene specifies SGHDT as CDR1 and YYEEEE as CDR2. The CDR3 numbers 13 residues from cysteine through phenylalanine. The kept DNA is CDR3 alone, 39 bases in frame from the first base. V sheds 4 bases and J sheds 5 bases, leaving 12 bases between their ends. Explained via the paper, the time point label denotes: baseline pretreatment blood. The treatment or condition label of this sample denotes: 15 Gy SBRT to primary tumor, nephrectomy 4 weeks later. To follow tumor-enriched clonotypes, serial peripheral blood was collected from radiation-treated patients at baseline and at 2 weeks and 4 weeks after SBRT. Renal cell carcinoma with clear cell pathology was present in all patients. Genomic DNA for TCR sequencing was prepared using the QIAamp DNA Blood Mini Kit (Qiagen). Samples were included in the analyses only if all quality control checks were passed. Points the paper makes about the study in general: In blood, the top tumor clonotypes increased between baseline and 2 weeks post-radiation and then shrank by 4 weeks, which suggests that tumor-resident clones expanded only transiently. Because the trial had a single-armed design, the trial could not examine how radiation dose or scheduling affected the TCR repertoire. Because no pretreatment tumor biopsies were available, whether clonotypes were present in the tumor at baseline could not be determined. Tracking of blood repertoire dynamics stopped at approximately four weeks after treatment, with no follow-up past that point.

The sequence joins TRBV5-6 to TRBJ2-5; the D segment might be TRBD1 or TRBD2, since each matches 6 bases. The specimen was blood, collected from a patient whose treatment included radiotherapy and nephrectomy. This TCR was recovered from a woman in her 70s with renal cell carcinoma. CDR3 sequence: CASSPTGRETQYF. The DNA is as follows: TGTGCCAGCAGCCCCACAGGGAGGGAGACCCAGTACTTC.